These 17 T cell receptor beta chains originate from one sample sequenced in a study of response to subunit inactivated influenza vaccine. Using its own MiXCR run on the RT-PCR reads, TCRdb lists one record per CDR3 protein. The sample has around 520,000 distinct CDR3 sequences, around 25% seen once. Sequences were derived from CD4+ T cells sorted from PBMCs, sampled approximately 5 days after vaccination. The receptor set was obtained from a man between 50 and 59 years old who received an inactivated influenza vaccine.

In its sample, this clonotype was seen a few times. The J gene is TRBJ2-1, the V gene TRBV5-1; D ambiguous. The CDR3 covers 16 residues. Looked up from germline, CDR1 is SGHRS and CDR2 is YFSETQ. Deletions cut 1 base from V and 2 bases from J, with 13 bases between. CDR3 region: CASSLSGPATYNEQFF. In nucleotides, the CDR3 is TGCGCCAGCAGCTTGAGTGGACCAGCTACCTACAATGAGCAGTTCTTC.

This clonotype was seen a handful of times. The J gene is TRBJ2-6, the V gene TRBV5-1; D gene unclear. Trimming took 0 bases from V and 1 from J, leaving 5 bases between them. Germline assignment: CDR1 SGHRS and CDR2 YFSETQ. The CDR3 length is 15 residues. The CDR3 protein is CASSLVASGANVLTF. DNA of the CDR3: TGCGCCAGCAGCTTGGTGGCTTCTGGGGCCAACGTCCTGACTTTC.

The chain uses TRBV27 and TRBJ1-2; no reliable D call. CDR3 size: 18 residues. Between the trimmed V and J ends, which lost 8 bases and 3 bases, there was a span of 28 bases. Germline V gives CDR1 MNHEY, CDR2 SMNVEV (reference sequence). The CDR3 protein is CASGRYSYRASGDYGYTF. CDR3 bases: TGTGCCAGCGGCCGGTATTCCTACCGGGCCTCCGGTGACTATGGCTACACCTTC.

The genes are TRBV6-1 and TRBJ2-2; 7 bases agree with TRBD2. The CDR3 is 15 residues long. V was pared by 6 bases and J by 8 bases, with 12 bases of the junction left unmatched. CDR1 MNHNS and CDR2 SASEGT come from the germline V gene. CDR3 protein: CASSPGTPGGGELFF. The CDR3 nucleotides read TGTGCCAGCAGCCCCGGGACTCCGGGGGGAGGGGAGCTGTTTTTT.

V and J are TRBV7-9 and TRBJ2-5, with a weak D call TRBD2 (5 bases). The CDR3 is 14 amino acids. CDR1 SEHNR and CDR2 FQNEAQ come from the germline V gene (reference sequence). Trimming removed 3 bases at V and 3 bases at J, with 11 bases between. This CDR3 reads CASSFRGREETQYF. CDR3 in DNA: TGTGCCAGCAGCTTTCGAGGGCGGGAAGAGACCCAGTACTTC. The full variable domain, with the rest looked up from reference TRBV7-9 and TRBJ2-5, is DTGVSQNPRHKITKRGQNVTFRCDPISEHNRLYWYRQTLGQGPEFLTYFQNEAQLEKSRLLSDRFSAERPKGSFSTLEIQRTEQGDSAMYLCASSFRGREETQYFGPGTRLLVL.

This clonotype was counted between two and nine times. The chain combines TRBV12-3 or TRBV12-4 with TRBJ2-7, with D unclear. The CDR3 has 13 residues. Between the trimmed V and J ends, which lost 3 bases and 2 bases, there was a span of 8 bases. CDR3 in amino acids: CASSLEITYEQYF. Here the CDR3 DNA reads TGTGCCAGCAGTTTGGAGATCACCTACGAGCAGTACTTC.

V is TRBV6-1 and J is TRBJ1-1, with TRBD1 matching over 8 bases. J was trimmed by 5 bases and V by 7 bases; bases with no gene match: 6. This CDR3 comprises 13 residues. In germline, CDR1 is MNHNS, CDR2 SASEGT. CDR3 DNA sequence: TGTGCCAGCAACAAACAGGGGGGAACTGAAGCTTTCTTT. Protein sequence: CASNKQGGTEAFF.

The genes are TRBV2 and TRBJ2-3; 7 nucleotides line up with TRBD2. Trimming at V came to 1 base and at J to 6 bases, leaving 1 base not matched to a gene. The CDR3 has 13 amino acids. CDR1 SNHLY and CDR2 FYNNEI come from the germline V gene. For the CDR3, the DNA is TGTGCCAGCAGTGAAGGAGCGGGGGATACGCAGTATTTT. Translated, it gives CASSEGAGDTQYF.

Remarks on this clonotype: The germline gene is not matched at one end of the junction; a read error may be the cause. The V and J genes are TRBV5-1 and TRBJ2-2; the match to TRBD2 covers 7 bases. CDR3 size: 13 residues. Per the germline V gene, CDR1 is SGHRS and CDR2 is YFSETQ. This CDR3 is CASRSGGTGELFF. The CDR3 DNA is TGCGCAAGCAGGTCGGGAGGCACCGGGGAGCTGTTTTTT.

This clonotype came up a few times. The chain employs TRBV10-3 and TRBJ2-1, with TRBD1 identical over 9 bases. J lost 7 bases, V lost 6 bases, and 4 bases had no gene match. The CDR3 spans 13 residues. Germline assignment: CDR1 ENHRY and CDR2 SYGVKD. DNA for the CDR3: TGTGCCATCAGGGACAGGGGAAGGAATGAGCAGTTCTTC. Translating gives CAIRDRGRNEQFF.

This clonotype has only a few counts. The chain uses TRBV20-1 and TRBJ2-2, with 7 bases aligning to TRBD2. The CDR3 extends over 14 amino acids. V lost 1 base and J lost 5; bases outside the gene matches: 4. Per the germline V gene, CDR1 is DFQATT and CDR2 is SNEGSKA (reference sequence). CDR3 DNA sequence: TGCAGTGCTAGAGTCCAGCGGGGAACCGGGGAGCTGTTTTTT. This codes for CSARVQRGTGELFF.

This clonotype was seen a few times. This sequence joins TRBV29-1 and TRBJ2-1, with D perhaps TRBD1 (6 bases). The CDR3 sequence is 14 residues long. Per germline, CDR1 SQVTM and CDR2 ANQGSEA. The ends were cut back, 8 bases at V and 4 bases at J, with 18 bases in the middle. CDR3 amino acids: CSTSRDNPYNEQFF. As DNA, the CDR3 is TGCAGCACCAGCAGGGACAATCCTTACAATGAGCAGTTCTTC.

This chain links TRBV7-2 with TRBJ2-7, with 8 bases identical to TRBD2. The trim removed 5 bases at V and 2 bases at J, leaving 5 bases unmatched. CDR1 and CDR2 from the germline V gene are SGHTA and FQGNSA. This CDR3 is built from 14 residues. The CDR3 DNA is TGTGCCAGCAGCAAGGGACTAGTTGCCTACGAGCAGTACTTC. Translating it yields CASSKGLVAYEQYF.

A few counts support this clonotype. This chain uses TRBV14 with TRBJ2-1; 12 nucleotides agree with TRBD1. Germline assignment: CDR1 SGHDN and CDR2 FVKESK. The J segment lost 12 bases and the V segment lost 1 base, leaving 1 base of the junction unmatched. The CDR3 contains 13 residues. CDR3 DNA: TGTGCCAGCAGCCAAGGGGACAGGGGGCGGCAGTTCTTC. Translating it yields CASSQGDRGRQFF.

V is TRBV7-2 and J is TRBJ1-1, with 7 positions matching TRBD1. CDR3 length: 15 residues. The V gene's germline CDR1 is SGHTA and CDR2 FQGNSA. V trimming: 5 bases; J trimming: 1 base; junction bases outside the gene matches: 7. Written as DNA, the CDR3 is TGTGCCAGCAGCACACGACAGGGCCGGAACACTGAAGCTTTCTTT. Translation gives CASSTRQGRNTEAFF. Together with reference TRBV7-2 and TRBJ1-1, the CDR3 gives the full variable domain: GAGVSQSPSNKVTEKGKDVELRCDPISGHTALYWYRQSLGQGLEFLIYFQGNSAPDKSGLPSDRFSAERTGGSVSTLTIQRTQQEDSAVYLCASSTRQGRNTEAFFGQGTRLTVV.

In DNA, the CDR3 is TGTGCCTGGAGTTTGACAGGGGTCGGGGAGCTGTTTTTT. It is translated as CAWSLTGVGELFF. This chain connects TRBV30 to TRBJ2-2; the match to TRBD1 covers 8 bases. Germline lookup yields CDR1 GTSNPN and CDR2 SVGIG (reference sequence). Unmatched junction bases numbered 3, after V lost 2 bases and J lost 7 bases. CDR3 length equals 13 residues. Variable domain in full (rest from reference TRBV30 and TRBJ2-2): SQTIHQWPATLVQPVGSPLSLECTVEGTSNPNLYWYRQAAGRGLQLLFYSVGIGQISSEVPQNLSASRPQDRQFILSSKKLLLSDSGFYLCAWSLTGVGELFFGEGSRLTVL.

The chain is built from TRBV5-2 and TRBJ2-4; no check of the table's D call, TRBD1, against the DNA was made. TRBV5-2 is a pseudogene. The CDR3 loop spans 14 amino acids. The CDR3 sequence is CAIGSGLRVDIQYF. The CDR3 coding sequence is TGTGCCATCGGCTCCGGGCTCCGGGTAGACATTCAGTACTTC.